A selection of T cell receptor beta chains follows, all from one sample in a study of blood T cell repertoires in COVID-19. TCRdb's copy holds only in-frame clones and misses some; the assay was immunoSEQ multiplex PCR. The table has 30,000 to 40,000 clones, 77% seen once; the top ten hold about a sixth. Sequences were obtained from peripheral blood. These receptors were collected from a human donor in a cohort sampled during active COVID-19. Each CDR3 is given with its conserved first and last residue. D genes are given only for firm matches. Clone sizes are given selectively: once, few, many, or a class where the clone is expanded.

CDR3 length,clone size,J gene,D gene,V gene,CDR3 protein,CDR3 DNA
14,.,TRBJ2-2,TRBD2,TRBV29-1,CSARGSGGTGELFF,TGCAGCGCCCGTGGCAGCGGGGGCACCGGGGAGCTGTTTTTT
17,.,TRBJ1-2,TRBD1,TRBV15,CATSRAQDRGRIYGYTF,TGTGCCACCAGCAGAGCACAGGACAGGGGGCGCATCTATGGCTACACCTTC
16,.,TRBJ2-2,.,TRBV7-2,CASTPSAGLLTGELFF,TGTGCCAGCACTCCATCGGCGGGTCTTCTTACCGGGGAGCTGTTTTTT
13,.,TRBJ2-5,TRBD2,TRBV5-6,CASSPTSGETQYF,TGTGCCAGCAGCCCGACTAGCGGGGAGACCCAGTACTTC
14,once,TRBJ2-2,TRBD1,TRBV28,CATRTGAGMGELFF,TGTGCCACCCGGACAGGGGCGGGTATGGGGGAGCTGTTTTTT
16,.,TRBJ2-3,.,TRBV7-9,CASTGRLAGNTDTQYF,TGTGCCAGCACAGGGAGACTGGCGGGTAACACAGATACGCAGTATTTT
15,.,TRBJ1-6,.,TRBV9,CASSPGGTNYSPLHF,TGTGCCAGCTCCCCTGGTGGGACAAATTATTCACCCCTCCACTTT
16,.,TRBJ2-1,.,TRBV7-9,CASSLVGVGSYNEQFF,TGTGCCAGCAGCTTAGTAGGGGTAGGCTCCTACAATGAGCAGTTCTTC
15,.,TRBJ2-3,TRBD2,TRBV6-2/TRBV6-3,CASSRTSGSPDTQYF,TGTGCCAGCAGTCGGACTAGCGGGAGTCCGGATACGCAGTATTTT
15,.,TRBJ2-7,TRBD1,TRBV18,CASSPLRDRGFEQYF,TGTGCCAGCTCACCACTCCGGGACAGGGGGTTCGAGCAGTACTTC
17,.,TRBJ1-3,.,TRBV19,CASSKTALVGSGNTIYF,TGTGCCAGTAGCAAGACAGCGCTGGTGGGCTCTGGAAACACCATATATTTT
15,.,TRBJ1-1,.,TRBV19,CASSPRTAGNTEAFF,TGTGCCAGTAGTCCCAGGACAGCTGGGAACACTGAAGCTTTCTTT
13,.,TRBJ1-2,.,TRBV6-5,CASWTLRNYGYTF,TGTGCCAGCTGGACACTCCGGAACTATGGCTACACCTTC
14,.,TRBJ1-5,.,TRBV7-2,CASSSRGSNQPQHF,TGTGCCAGCAGCTCCCGGGGAAGCAATCAGCCCCAGCATTTT
12,.,TRBJ2-1,.,TRBV11-1,CASSLVSDEQFF,TGTGCCAGCAGCTTAGTTTCCGATGAGCAGTTCTTC
11,many,TRBJ1-4,.,TRBV2,CASSTLGVLFF,TGTGCCAGCAGTACCCTAGGTGTGCTGTTTTTT
12,.,TRBJ2-1,.,TRBV6-2/TRBV6-3,CASSLEYNEQFF,TGTGCCAGCAGTTTGGAGTACAATGAGCAGTTCTTC
15,.,TRBJ2-3,TRBD2,TRBV11-2,CASSRLAGGTDTQYF,TGTGCCAGCAGCAGACTAGCGGGGGGCACAGATACGCAGTATTTT
18,.,TRBJ2-3,TRBD1,TRBV5-1,CASSWITAGTGASDTQYF,TGCGCCAGCAGCTGGATCACGGCCGGGACAGGGGCGTCAGATACGCAGTATTTT
16,.,TRBJ2-3,.,TRBV5-4,CASSLHGVTSTDTQYF,TGTGCCAGCAGCTTGCACGGGGTCACTAGCACAGATACGCAGTATTTT
15,.,TRBJ2-6,TRBD1,TRBV7-8,CASGTGGAGANVLTF,TGTGCCAGCGGGACAGGCGGGGCTGGGGCCAACGTCCTGACTTTC
13,.,TRBJ2-2,.,TRBV12-5,CASGLDFTGELFF,TGTGCTAGTGGCCTCGACTTCACCGGGGAGCTGTTTTTT
15,.,TRBJ1-6,TRBD1,TRBV7-9,CASSEMGQGNSPLHF,TGTGCCAGCAGCGAAATGGGACAGGGGAATTCACCCCTCCACTTT
15,once,TRBJ1-5,TRBD1,TRBV6-5,CASSSQGEGSQPQHF,TGTGCCAGCAGTTCCCAGGGGGAAGGAAGTCAGCCCCAGCATTTT